The source of this T cell receptor (beta chain) is a study of human T cells and chemical hapten exposure. Whole-study context: TCR yield per sample varied, mainly due to pooled library volumes.

Unique molecular identifiers were linked by the library to individual cDNA molecules. MiXCR was run by TCRdb on the reads, yielding one entry per CDR3 protein. Of around 120,000 distinct CDR3 sequences listed, less than 10% are singletons. The CDR3 is 12 amino acids. Germline V gene lookup returns CDR1 SQVTM and CDR2 ANQGSEA. V lost 6 bases and J 7 bases, leaving 10 bases between the germline ends. Total RNA came from unfractionated whole blood. This clonotype was detected ten times or more. The chain uses TRBV29-1 and TRBJ1-6; D is uncertain. This TCR came from a human donor in good health. Some clones in this sample may be carry-over from other donors' samples. The source material was whole blood. The CDR3 region has the DNA TGCAGCGTAGCTACAAAAAATTCACCCCTCCACTTT. It encodes CSVATKNSPLHF.